A selection of T cell receptor beta chains follows, all from one sample in a study of blood T cell repertoires in COVID-19. This table comes from immunoSEQ multiplex PCR, and its TCRdb copy is limited to in-frame clones, with some not included. The data show some 370,000 clones, approximately 88% seen once. What was sequenced was peripheral blood. These receptors were obtained from a middle-aged man with acute or convalescent COVID-19. The CDR3 runs from the conserved cysteine through the conserved F or W. A D gene is named only where the DNA matches it firmly.

D gene	J gene	V gene	CDR3 protein
-	TRBJ2-7	TRBV19	CASSSEGVGGPSYEQYF
TRBD1	TRBJ1-1	TRBV6-2/TRBV6-3	CASSSDRGNEAFF
-	TRBJ1-1	TRBV28	CASSKQGIVNTEAFF
TRBD1	TRBJ1-2	TRBV6-5	CASSPGTGSLSGYTF
TRBD1	TRBJ1-6	TRBV4-1	CASSQEWGQGYSPLHF
TRBD1	TRBJ2-7	TRBV30	CAWRGDRGRGEQYF
-	TRBJ1-1	TRBV5-5	CASGRDPNTEAFF
-	TRBJ1-2	TRBV28	CASGLQGVYGYTF
TRBD1	TRBJ2-7	TRBV6-1	CASSDHRDRGSYEQYF
-	TRBJ1-2	TRBV10-3	CAITPGIANGAYGYTF
-	TRBJ1-2	TRBV28	CASSLHLSFYGYTF
TRBD1	TRBJ2-7	TRBV10-3	CAISLGDRTLEEQYF
-	TRBJ2-1	TRBV27	CASSYHRGFNEQFF
TRBD1	TRBJ1-2	TRBV18	CASSLRQGEGYTF
TRBD1	TRBJ1-1	TRBV6-5	CASTQHPGGTEAFF
-	TRBJ1-1	TRBV4-2	CASSQVLGTQARLNTEAFF
-	TRBJ2-3	TRBV6-1	CASSEVPRDTQYF
TRBD2	TRBJ2-7	TRBV19	CASSASGRDSYEQYF
-	TRBJ2-5	TRBV12-3/TRBV12-4	CASSLLIQETQYF
-	TRBJ2-3	TRBV6-2/TRBV6-3	CASSYVGGLGDTQYF
-	TRBJ2-5	TRBV7-3	CASSTTASQETQYF
TRBD2	TRBJ2-5	TRBV3-1/TRBV3-2	CASSQGTSGGGETQYF
-	TRBJ1-1	TRBV9	CASSTGGGTEAFF
TRBD1	TRBJ2-5	TRBV28	CASRAQGALEKTQYF